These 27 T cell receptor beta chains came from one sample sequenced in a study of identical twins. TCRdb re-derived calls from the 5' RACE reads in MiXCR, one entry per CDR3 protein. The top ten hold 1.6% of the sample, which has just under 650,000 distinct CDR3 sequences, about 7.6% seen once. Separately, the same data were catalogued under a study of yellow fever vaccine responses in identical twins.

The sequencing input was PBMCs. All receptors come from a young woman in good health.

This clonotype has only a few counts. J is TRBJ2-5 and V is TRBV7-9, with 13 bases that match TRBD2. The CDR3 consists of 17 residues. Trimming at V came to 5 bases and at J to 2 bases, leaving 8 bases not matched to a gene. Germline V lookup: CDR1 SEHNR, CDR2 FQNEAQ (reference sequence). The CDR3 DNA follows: TGTGCCAGCAGCCCCGGGACTAGCGGGACTATGCAAGAGACCCAGTACTTC. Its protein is CASSPGTSGTMQETQYF. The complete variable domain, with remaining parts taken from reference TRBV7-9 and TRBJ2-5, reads DTGVSQNPRHKITKRGQNVTFRCDPISEHNRLYWYRQTLGQGPEFLTYFQNEAQLEKSRLLSDRFSAERPKGSFSTLEIQRTEQGDSAMYLCASSPGTSGTMQETQYFGPGTRLLVL.

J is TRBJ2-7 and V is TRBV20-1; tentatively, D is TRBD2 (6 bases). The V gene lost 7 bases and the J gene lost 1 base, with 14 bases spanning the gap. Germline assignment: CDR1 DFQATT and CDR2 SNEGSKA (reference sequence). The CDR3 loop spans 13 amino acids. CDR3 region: CSGLAGPSYEQYF. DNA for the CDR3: TGCAGTGGTCTGGCGGGACCATCCTACGAGCAGTACTTC.

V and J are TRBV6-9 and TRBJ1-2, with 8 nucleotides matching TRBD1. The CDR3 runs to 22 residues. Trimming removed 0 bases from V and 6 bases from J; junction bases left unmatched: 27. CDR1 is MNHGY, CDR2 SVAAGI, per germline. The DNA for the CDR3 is TGTGCCAGCAGTTATTCGGGGGGGTGGACAGGGTCTGTCTGGTGCTGTCTGGATGGCTACACCTTC. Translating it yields CASSYSGGWTGSVWCCLDGYTF.

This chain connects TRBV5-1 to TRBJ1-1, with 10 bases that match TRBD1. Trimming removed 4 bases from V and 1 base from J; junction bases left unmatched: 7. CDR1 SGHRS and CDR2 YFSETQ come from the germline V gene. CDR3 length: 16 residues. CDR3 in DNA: TGCGCCAGCAGCGCTGGGGACAGGGGAAAGAACACTGAAGCTTTCTTT. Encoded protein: CASSAGDRGKNTEAFF.

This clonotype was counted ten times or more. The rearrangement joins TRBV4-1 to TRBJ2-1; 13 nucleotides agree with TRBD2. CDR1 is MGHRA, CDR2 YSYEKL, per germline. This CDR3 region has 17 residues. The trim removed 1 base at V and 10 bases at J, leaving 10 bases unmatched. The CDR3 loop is CASSQVLAGLAGREQFF. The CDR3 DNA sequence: TGCGCCAGCAGCCAAGTGTTGGCGGGACTAGCGGGACGGGAGCAGTTCTTC.

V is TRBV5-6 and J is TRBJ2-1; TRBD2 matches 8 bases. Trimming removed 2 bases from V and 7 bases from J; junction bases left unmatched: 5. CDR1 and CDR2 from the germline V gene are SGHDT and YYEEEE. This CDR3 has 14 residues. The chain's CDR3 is CASSLIAGRNEQFF. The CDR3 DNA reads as TGTGCCAGCAGCTTAATAGCGGGACGAAATGAGCAGTTCTTC.

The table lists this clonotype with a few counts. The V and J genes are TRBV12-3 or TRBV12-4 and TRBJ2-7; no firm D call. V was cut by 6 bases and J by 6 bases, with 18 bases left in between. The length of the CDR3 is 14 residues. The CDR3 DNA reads TGTGCCAGCAGCCGGAGTGGGCACCCCTCCGAGCAGTACTTC. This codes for CASSRSGHPSEQYF.

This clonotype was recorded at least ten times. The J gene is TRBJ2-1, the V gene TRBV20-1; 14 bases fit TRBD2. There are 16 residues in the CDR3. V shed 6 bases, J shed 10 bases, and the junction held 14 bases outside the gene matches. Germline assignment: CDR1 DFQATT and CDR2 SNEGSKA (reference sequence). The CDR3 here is CSAHEGGTSGRSEQFF. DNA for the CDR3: TGCAGTGCCCATGAAGGAGGGACTAGCGGGAGATCGGAGCAGTTCTTC.

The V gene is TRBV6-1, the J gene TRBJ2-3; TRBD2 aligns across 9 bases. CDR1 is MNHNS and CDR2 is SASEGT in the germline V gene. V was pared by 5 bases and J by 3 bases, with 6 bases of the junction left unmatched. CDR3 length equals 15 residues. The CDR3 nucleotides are TGTGCCAGCAGTCGTAGCGGGAGTTTAACAGATACGCAGTATTTT. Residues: CASSRSGSLTDTQYF.

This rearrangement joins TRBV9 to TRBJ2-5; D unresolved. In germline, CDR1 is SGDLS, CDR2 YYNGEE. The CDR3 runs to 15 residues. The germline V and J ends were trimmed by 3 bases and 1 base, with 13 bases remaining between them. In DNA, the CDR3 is TGTGCCAGCAGCGCCGGCGGTCGGCCCCAAGAGACCCAGTACTTC. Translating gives CASSAGGRPQETQYF. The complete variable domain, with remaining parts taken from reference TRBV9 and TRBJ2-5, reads DSGVTQTPKHLITATGQRVTLRCSPRSGDLSVYWYQQSLDQGLQFLIQYYNGEERAKGNILERFSAQQFPDLHSELNLSSLELGDSALYFCASSAGGRPQETQYFGPGTRLLVL.

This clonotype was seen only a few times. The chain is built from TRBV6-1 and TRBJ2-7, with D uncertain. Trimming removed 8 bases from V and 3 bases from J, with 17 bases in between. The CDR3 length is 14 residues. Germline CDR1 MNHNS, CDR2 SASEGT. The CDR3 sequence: CASGWLVGNYEQYF. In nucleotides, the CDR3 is TGTGCCAGCGGCTGGTTGGTAGGAAACTACGAGCAGTACTTC.

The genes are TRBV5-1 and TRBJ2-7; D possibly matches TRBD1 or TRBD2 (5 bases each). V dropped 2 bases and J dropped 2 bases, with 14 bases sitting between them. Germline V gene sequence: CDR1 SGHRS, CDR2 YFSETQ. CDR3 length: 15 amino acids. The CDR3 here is CASSFRDEETYEQYF. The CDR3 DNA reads TGCGCCAGCAGCTTTCGGGACGAGGAGACCTACGAGCAGTACTTC. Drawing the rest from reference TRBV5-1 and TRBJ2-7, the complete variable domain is KAGVTQTPRYLIKTRGQQVTLSCSPISGHRSVSWYQQTPGQGLQFLFEYFSETQRNKGNFPGRFSGRQFSNSRSEMNVSTLELGDSALYLCASSFRDEETYEQYFGPGTRLTVT.

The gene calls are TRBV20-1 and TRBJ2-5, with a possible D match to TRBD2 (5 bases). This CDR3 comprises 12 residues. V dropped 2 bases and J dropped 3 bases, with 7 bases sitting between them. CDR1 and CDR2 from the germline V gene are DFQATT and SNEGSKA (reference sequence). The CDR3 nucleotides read TGCAGTGCTAGATTCGGGAAAGAGACCCAGTACTTC. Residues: CSARFGKETQYF.

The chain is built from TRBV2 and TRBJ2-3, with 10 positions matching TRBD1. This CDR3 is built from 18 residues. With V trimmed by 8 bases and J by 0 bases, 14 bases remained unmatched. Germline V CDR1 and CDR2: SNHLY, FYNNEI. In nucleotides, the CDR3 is TGTGCCAGCTGTTTTCCCCGACAGGGGGCTCGTAGCACAGATACGCAGTATTTT. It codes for CASCFPRQGARSTDTQYF.

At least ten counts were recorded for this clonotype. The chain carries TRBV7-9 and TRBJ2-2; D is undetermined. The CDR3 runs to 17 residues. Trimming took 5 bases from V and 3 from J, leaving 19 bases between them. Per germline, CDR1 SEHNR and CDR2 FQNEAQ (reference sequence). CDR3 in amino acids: CASSEPGFLEHTGELFF. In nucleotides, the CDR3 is TGTGCCAGCAGCGAACCCGGATTTTTGGAGCACACCGGGGAGCTGTTTTTT.

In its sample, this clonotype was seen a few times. The CDR3 nucleotides read TGTGCCAGCAGCCAAGATGTTGCGGGCTACACCTTC. Translated, it gives CASSQDVAGYTF. The chain combines TRBV3-1 with TRBJ1-2; D is unresolved. The ends were cut back, 0 bases at V and 8 bases at J, with 7 bases in the middle. The CDR3 has 12 amino acids. CDR1 and CDR2 (germline): LGHDT, YNNKEL (reference sequence).

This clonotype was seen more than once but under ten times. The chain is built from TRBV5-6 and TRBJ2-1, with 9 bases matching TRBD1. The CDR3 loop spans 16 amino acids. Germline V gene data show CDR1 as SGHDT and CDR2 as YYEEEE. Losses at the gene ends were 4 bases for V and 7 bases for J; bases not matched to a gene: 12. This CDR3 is CASSPIPGTGKNEQFF. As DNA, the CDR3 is TGTGCCAGCAGCCCTATACCGGGGACAGGGAAAAATGAGCAGTTCTTC.

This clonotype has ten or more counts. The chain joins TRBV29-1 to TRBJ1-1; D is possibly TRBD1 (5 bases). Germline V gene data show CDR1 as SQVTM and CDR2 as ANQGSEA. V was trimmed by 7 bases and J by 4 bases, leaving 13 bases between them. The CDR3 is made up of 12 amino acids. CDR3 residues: CSGRWDVTEAFF. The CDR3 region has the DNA TGCAGCGGCAGGTGGGACGTCACTGAAGCTTTCTTT.

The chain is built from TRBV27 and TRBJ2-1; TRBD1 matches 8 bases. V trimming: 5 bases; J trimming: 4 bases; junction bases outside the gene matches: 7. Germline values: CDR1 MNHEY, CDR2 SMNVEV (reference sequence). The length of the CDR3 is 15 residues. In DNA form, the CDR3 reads TGTGCCAGCAGTACCCTGACAGGGGTATACAATGAGCAGTTCTTC. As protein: CASSTLTGVYNEQFF.

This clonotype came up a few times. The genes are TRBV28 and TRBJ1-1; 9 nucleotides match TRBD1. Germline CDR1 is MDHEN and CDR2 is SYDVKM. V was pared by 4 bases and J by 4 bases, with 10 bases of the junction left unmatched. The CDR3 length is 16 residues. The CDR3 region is CASSSGTGTWGTEAFF. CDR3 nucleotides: TGTGCCAGCAGTTCCGGGACAGGGACCTGGGGCACTGAAGCTTTCTTT.

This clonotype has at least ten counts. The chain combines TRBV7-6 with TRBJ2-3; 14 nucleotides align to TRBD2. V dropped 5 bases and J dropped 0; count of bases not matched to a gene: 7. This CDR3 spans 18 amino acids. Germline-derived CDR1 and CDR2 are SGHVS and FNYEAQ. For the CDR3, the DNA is TGTGCCAGCAGCCTAGGACTAGCGGGAGGATTTAGCACAGATACGCAGTATTTT. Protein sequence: CASSLGLAGGFSTDTQYF.

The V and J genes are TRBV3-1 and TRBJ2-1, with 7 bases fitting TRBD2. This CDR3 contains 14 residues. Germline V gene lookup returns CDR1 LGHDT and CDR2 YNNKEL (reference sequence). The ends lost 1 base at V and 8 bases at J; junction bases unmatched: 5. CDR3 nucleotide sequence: TGTGCCAGCAGCCAAGTGGGGGGGAGCCATGAGCAGTTCTTC. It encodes CASSQVGGSHEQFF.

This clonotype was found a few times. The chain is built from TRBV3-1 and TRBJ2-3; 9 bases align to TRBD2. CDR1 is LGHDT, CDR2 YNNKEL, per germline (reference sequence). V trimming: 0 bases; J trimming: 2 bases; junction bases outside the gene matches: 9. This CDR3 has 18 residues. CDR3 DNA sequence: TGTGCCAGCAGCCAAGATTATTGGCGGGGGGGAAACACAGATACGCAGTATTTT. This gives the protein CASSQDYWRGGNTDTQYF.

The CDR3 here is CASSSTGFTDTQYF. The CDR3 DNA sequence: TGCGCCAGCAGCTCCACAGGGTTCACAGATACGCAGTATTTT. The chain uses TRBV5-1 and TRBJ2-3; D might be TRBD1 (6 bases). The ends were cut back, 3 bases at V and 2 bases at J, with 10 bases in the middle. The CDR3 contains 14 residues. Germline CDR1 and CDR2: SGHRS and YFSETQ.

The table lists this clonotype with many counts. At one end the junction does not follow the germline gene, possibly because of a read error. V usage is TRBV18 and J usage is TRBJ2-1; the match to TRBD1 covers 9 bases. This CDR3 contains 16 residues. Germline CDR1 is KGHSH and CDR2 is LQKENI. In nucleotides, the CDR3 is TGCGCCAGCAGCCCACCCGGGACAGGGTCCTACAATGAGCAGTTCTTC. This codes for CASSPPGTGSYNEQFF.

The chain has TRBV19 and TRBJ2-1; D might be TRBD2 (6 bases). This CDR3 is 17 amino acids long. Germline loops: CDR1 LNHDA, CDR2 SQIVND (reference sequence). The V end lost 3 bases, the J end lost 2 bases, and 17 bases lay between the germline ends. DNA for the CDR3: TGTGCCAGTAGTATCAATGGAGCGGGCGTAACCTACAATGAGCAGTTCTTC. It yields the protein CASSINGAGVTYNEQFF.

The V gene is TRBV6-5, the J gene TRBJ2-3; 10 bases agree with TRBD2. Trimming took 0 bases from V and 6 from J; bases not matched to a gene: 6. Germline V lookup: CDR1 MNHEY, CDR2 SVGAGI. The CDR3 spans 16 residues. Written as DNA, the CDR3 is TGTGCCAGCAGTTACTCGGAAGCGGGGGGGTGGGATACGCAGTATTTT. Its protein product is CASSYSEAGGWDTQYF.